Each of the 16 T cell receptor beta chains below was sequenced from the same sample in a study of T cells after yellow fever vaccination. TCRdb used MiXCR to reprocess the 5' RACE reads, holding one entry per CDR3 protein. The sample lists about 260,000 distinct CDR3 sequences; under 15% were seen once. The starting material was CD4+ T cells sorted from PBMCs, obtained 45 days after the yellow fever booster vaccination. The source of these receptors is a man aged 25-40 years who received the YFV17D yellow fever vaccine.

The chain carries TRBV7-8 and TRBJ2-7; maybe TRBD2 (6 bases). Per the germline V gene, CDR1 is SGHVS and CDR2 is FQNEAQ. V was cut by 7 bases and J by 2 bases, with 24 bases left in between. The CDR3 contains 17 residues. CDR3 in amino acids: CASKEYRGRGKPYEQYF. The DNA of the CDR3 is TGTGCCAGCAAGGAATACCGGGGACGCGGGAAGCCCTACGAGCAGTACTTC.

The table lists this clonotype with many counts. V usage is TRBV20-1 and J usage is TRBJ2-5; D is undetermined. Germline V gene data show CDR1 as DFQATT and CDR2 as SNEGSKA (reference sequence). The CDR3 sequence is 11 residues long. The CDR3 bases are TGCAGCCCTAGGTCAGAACCGACCCAGTACTTC. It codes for CSPRSEPTQYF.

For the CDR3, the DNA is TGTGCCACCAGTGATTTAATAGGGAAGGCCGGAGATACGCAGTATTTT. Protein product: CATSDLIGKAGDTQYF. The gene calls are TRBV24-1 and TRBJ2-3, with D unclear. Germline values: CDR1 KGHDR, CDR2 SFDVKD. The CDR3 length is 16 residues. The germline V and J ends were trimmed by 1 base and 5 bases, with 15 bases remaining between them.

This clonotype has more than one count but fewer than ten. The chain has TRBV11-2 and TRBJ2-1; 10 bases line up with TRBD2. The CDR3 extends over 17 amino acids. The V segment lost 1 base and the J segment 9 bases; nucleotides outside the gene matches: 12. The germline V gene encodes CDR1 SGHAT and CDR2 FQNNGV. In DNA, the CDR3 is TGTGCCAGCAGCTTAGCCCCTAGCGGGAGCGGTCTAGGTGAGCAGTTCTTC. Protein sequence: CASSLAPSGSGLGEQFF.

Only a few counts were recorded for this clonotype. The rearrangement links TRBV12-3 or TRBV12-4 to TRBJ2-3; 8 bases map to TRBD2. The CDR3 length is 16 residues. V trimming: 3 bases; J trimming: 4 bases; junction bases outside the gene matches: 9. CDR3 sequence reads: CASSFKAGAGADTQYF. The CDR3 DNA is TGTGCCAGCAGTTTCAAAGCGGGAGCGGGAGCAGATACGCAGTATTTT.

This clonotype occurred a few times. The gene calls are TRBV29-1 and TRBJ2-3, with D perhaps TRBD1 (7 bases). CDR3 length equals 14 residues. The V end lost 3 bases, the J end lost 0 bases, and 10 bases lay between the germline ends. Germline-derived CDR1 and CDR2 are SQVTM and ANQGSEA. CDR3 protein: CSVDAGGSTDTQYF. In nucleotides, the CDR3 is TGCAGCGTTGACGCAGGGGGGAGCACAGATACGCAGTATTTT.

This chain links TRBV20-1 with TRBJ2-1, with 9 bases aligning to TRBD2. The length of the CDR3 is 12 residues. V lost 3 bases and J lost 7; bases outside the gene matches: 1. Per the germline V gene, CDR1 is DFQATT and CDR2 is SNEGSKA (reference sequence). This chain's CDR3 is CSARRGGNEQFF. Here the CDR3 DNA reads TGCAGTGCTAGGCGGGGGGGAAATGAGCAGTTCTTC.

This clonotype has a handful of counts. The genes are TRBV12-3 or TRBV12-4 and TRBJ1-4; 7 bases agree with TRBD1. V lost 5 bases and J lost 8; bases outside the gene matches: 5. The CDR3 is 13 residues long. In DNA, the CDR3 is TGTGCCAGCAGTCTACGGACAGGCGAAAAACTGTTTTTT. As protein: CASSLRTGEKLFF.

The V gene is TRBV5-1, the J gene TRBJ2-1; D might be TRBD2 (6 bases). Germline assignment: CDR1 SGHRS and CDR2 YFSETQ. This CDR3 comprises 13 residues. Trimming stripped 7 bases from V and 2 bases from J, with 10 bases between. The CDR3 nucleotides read TGCGCCAGCGGAGGGTCCACCTACAATGAGCAGTTCTTC. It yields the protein CASGGSTYNEQFF.

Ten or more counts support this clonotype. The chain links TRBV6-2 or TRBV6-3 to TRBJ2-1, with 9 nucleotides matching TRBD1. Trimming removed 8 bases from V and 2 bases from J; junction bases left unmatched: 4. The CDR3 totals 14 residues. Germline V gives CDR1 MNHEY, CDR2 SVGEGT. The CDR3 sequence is CASGRQGAYNEQFF. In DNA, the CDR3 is TGTGCCAGCGGAAGACAGGGGGCCTACAATGAGCAGTTCTTC.

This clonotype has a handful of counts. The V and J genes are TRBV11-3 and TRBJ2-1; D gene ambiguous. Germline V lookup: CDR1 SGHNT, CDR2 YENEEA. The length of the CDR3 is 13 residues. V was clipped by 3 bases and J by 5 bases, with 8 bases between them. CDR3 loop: CASSFGPDNEQFF. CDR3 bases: TGTGCCAGCAGCTTCGGGCCAGACAATGAGCAGTTCTTC. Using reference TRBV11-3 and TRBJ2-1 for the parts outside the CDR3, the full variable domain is EAGVVQSPRYKIIEKKQPVAFWCNPISGHNTLYWYLQNLGQGPELLIRYENEEAVDDSQLPKDRFSAERLKGVDSTLKIQPAELGDSAVYLCASSFGPDNEQFFGPGTRLTVL.

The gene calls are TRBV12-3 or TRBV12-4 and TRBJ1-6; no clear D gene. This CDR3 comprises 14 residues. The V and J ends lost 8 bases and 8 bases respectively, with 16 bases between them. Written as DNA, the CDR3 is TGTGCCAGCTCCCTGAGGGTTTCGGATTCACCCCTCCACTTT. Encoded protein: CASSLRVSDSPLHF.

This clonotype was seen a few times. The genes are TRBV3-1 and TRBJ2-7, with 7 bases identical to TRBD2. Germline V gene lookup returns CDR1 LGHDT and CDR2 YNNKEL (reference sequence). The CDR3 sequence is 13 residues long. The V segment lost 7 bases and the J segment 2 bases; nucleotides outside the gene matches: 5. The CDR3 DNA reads TGTGCCAGCACTTCCGGGGGGACCTACGAGCAGTACTTC. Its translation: CASTSGGTYEQYF.

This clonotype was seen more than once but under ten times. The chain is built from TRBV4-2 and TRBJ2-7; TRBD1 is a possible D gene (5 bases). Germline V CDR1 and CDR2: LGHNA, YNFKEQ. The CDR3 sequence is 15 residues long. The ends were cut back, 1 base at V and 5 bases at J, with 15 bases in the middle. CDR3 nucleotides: TGTGCCAGCAGCCAAGGGGGCGCAGGCAGGGACGAGCAGTACTTC. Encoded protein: CASSQGGAGRDEQYF.

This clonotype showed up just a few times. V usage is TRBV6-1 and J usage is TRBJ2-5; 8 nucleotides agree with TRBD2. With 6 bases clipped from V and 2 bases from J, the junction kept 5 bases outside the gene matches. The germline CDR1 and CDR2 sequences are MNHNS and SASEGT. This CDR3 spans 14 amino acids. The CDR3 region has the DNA TGTGCCAGCAGACTAGCGGTAAAACAAGAGACCCAGTACTTC. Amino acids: CASRLAVKQETQYF.

Here the CDR3 DNA reads TGTGCCAGCACTAGCGGGCTACAAGAGACCCAGTACTTC. Translating it yields CASTSGLQETQYF. The chain carries TRBV12-3 or TRBV12-4 and TRBJ2-5, with TRBD2 identical over 8 bases. The CDR3 has 13 amino acids. V was clipped by 7 bases and J by 2 bases; unmatched bases: 3.